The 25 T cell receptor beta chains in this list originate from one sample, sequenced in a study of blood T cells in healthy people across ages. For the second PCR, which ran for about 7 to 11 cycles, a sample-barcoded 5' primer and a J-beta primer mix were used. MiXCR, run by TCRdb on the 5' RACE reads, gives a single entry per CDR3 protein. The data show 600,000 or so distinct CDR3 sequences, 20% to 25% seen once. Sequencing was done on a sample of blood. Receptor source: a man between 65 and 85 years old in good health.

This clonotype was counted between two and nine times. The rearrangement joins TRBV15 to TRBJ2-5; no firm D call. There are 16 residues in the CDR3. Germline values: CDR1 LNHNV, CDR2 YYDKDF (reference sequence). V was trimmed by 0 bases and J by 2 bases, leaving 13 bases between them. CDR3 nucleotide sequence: TGTGCCACCAGCAGAGATCCATGGGTGAATCAAGAGACCCAGTACTTC. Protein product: CATSRDPWVNQETQYF.

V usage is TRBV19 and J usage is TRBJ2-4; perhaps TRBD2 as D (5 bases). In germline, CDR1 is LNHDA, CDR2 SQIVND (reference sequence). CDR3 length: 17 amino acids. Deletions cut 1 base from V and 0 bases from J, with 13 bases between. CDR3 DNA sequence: TGTGCCAGTAGTATAGTGGCCGCCGCGGGAGCCAAAAACATTCAGTACTTC. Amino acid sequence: CASSIVAAAGAKNIQYF.

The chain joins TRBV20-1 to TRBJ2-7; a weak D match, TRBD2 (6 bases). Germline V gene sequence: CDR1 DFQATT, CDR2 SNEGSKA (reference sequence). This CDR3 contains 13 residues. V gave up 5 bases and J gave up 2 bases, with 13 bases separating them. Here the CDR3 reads CSAPKPGAYEQYF. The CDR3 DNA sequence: TGCAGTGCTCCTAAACCGGGGGCCTACGAGCAGTACTTC.

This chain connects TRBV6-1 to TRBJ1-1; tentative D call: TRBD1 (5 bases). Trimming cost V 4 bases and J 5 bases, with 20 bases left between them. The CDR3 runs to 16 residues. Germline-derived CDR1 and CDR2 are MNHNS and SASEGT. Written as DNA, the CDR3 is TGTGCCAGCAGTGTCCAGGAGGGGAAAGGAAGAACTGAAGCTTTCTTT. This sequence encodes CASSVQEGKGRTEAFF.

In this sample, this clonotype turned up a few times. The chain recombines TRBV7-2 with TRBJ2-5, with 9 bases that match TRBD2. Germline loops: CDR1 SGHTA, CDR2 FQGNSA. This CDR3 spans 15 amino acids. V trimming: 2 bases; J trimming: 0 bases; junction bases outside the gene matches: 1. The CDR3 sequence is CASSLSSGNQETQYF. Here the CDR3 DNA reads TGTGCCAGCAGCTTATCTAGCGGGAACCAAGAGACCCAGTACTTC. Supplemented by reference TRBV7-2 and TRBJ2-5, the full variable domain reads GAGVSQSPSNKVTEKGKDVELRCDPISGHTALYWYRQSLGQGLEFLIYFQGNSAPDKSGLPSDRFSAERTGGSVSTLTIQRTQQEDSAVYLCASSLSSGNQETQYFGPGTRLLVL.

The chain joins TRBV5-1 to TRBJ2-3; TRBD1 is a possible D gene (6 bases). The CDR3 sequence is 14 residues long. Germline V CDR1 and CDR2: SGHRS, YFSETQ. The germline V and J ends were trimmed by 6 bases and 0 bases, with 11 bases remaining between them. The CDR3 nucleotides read TGCGCCAGCAACCCGACAGGTAGCACAGATACGCAGTATTTT. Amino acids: CASNPTGSTDTQYF.

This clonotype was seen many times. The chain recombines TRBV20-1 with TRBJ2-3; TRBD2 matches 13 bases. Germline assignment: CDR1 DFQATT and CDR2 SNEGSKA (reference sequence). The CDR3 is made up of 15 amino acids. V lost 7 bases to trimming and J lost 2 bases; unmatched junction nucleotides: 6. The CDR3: CSESGTSGATDTQYF. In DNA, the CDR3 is TGCAGTGAATCAGGGACTAGCGGGGCCACAGATACGCAGTATTTT.

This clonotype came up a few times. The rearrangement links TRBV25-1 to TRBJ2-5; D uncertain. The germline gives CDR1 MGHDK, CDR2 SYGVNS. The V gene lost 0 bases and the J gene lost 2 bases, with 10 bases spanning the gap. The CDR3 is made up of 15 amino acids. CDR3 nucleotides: TGTGCCAGCAGTGAATATAGAGTACCTCAAGAGACCCAGTACTTC. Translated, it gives CASSEYRVPQETQYF.

CDR3 sequence reads: CAIKGAMNTEAFF. CDR3 nucleotides: TGTGCCATCAAGGGGGCAATGAACACTGAAGCTTTCTTT. The chain recombines TRBV10-3 with TRBJ1-1, with 7 bases that match TRBD1. V lost 7 bases to trimming and J lost 0 bases; unmatched junction nucleotides: 2. Germline V gene lookup returns CDR1 ENHRY and CDR2 SYGVKD. The CDR3 covers 13 residues.

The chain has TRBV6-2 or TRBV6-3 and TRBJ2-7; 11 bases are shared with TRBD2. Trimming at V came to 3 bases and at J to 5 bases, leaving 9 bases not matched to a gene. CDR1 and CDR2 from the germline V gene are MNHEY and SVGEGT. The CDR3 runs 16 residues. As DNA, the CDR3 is TGTGCCAGCAGTTATCCCTCTAGCGGGAGGATCCACGAGCAGTACTTC. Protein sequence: CASSYPSSGRIHEQYF.

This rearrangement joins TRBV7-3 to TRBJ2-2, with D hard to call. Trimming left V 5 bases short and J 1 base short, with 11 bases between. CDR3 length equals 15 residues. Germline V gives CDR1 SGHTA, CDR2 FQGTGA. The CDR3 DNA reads TGTGCCAGCAGCCCTGGGGAATGGAACACCGGGGAGCTGTTTTTT. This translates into CASSPGEWNTGELFF.

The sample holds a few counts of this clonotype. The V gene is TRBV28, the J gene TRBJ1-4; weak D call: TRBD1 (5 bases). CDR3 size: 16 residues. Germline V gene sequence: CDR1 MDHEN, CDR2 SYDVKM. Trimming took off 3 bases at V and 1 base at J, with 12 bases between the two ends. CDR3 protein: CASSLWDSRTNEKLFF. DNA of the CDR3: TGTGCCAGCAGTTTGTGGGACTCAAGAACTAATGAAAAACTGTTTTTT.

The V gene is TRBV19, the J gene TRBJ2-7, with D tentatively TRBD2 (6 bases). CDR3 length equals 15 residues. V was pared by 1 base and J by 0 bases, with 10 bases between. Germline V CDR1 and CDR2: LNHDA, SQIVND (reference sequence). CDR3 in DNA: TGTGCCAGTAGTATAGGGGCGGGGAACTCCTACGAGCAGTACTTC. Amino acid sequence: CASSIGAGNSYEQYF.

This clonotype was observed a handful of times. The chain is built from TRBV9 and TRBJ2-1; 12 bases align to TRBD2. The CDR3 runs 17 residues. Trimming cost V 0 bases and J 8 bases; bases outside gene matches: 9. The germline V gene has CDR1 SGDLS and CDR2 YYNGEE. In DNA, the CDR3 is TGTGCCAGCAGCGTAGAACTAGCGGGAGGAAGGGGGTATGAGCAGTTCTTC. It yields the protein CASSVELAGGRGYEQFF.

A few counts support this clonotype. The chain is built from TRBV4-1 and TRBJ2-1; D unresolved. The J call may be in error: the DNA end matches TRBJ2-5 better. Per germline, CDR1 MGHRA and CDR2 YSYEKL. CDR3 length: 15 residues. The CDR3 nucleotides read TGCGCCAGCAGCCAAGATCCGACCTCGCAAGAGACCCAGTACTTC. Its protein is CASSQDPTSQETQYF.

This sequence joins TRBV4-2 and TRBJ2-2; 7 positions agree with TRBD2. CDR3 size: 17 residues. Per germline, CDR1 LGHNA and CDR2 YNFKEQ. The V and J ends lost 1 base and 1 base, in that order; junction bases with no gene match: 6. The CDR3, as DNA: TGTGCCAGCAGCCAAGGGGTATTAGCGGGGAACACCGGGGAGCTGTTTTTT. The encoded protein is CASSQGVLAGNTGELFF.

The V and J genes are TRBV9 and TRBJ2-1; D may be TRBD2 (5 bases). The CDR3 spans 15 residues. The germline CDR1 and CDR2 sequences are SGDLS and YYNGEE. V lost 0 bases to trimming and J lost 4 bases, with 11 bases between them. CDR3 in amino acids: CASSVGWEPYNEQFF. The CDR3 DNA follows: TGTGCCAGCAGCGTAGGGTGGGAGCCGTACAATGAGCAGTTCTTC.

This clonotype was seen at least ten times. The CDR3 loop is CASSFDGSSYNEQFF. The CDR3 bases are TGCGCCAGCAGCTTTGACGGAAGCTCCTACAATGAGCAGTTCTTC. The chain has TRBV5-1 and TRBJ2-1; no clear D gene. The V end lost 2 bases, the J end lost 0 bases, and 9 bases lay between the germline ends. CDR3 size: 15 residues. Germline CDR1 is SGHRS and CDR2 is YFSETQ.

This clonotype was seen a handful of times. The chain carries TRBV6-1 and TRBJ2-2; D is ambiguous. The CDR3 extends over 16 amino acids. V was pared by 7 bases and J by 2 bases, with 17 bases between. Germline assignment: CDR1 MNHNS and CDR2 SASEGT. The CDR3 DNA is TGTGCCAGCAAAGACAAACGAGACCCTAACACCGGGGAGCTGTTTTTT. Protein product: CASKDKRDPNTGELFF.

The CDR3 reads CASSRGVTETQYF. The CDR3, as DNA: TGTGCCAGCAGCAGGGGAGTAACGGAGACCCAGTACTTC. The chain is built from TRBV7-2 and TRBJ2-5; D possibly uses TRBD1 or TRBD2 (5 bases each). The CDR3 length is 13 residues. The ends were cut back, 5 bases at V and 5 bases at J, with 12 bases in the middle. CDR1 and CDR2 (germline): SGHTA, FQGNSA.

The CDR3 region is CASSETGRIAGQYF. The CDR3 DNA reads as TGTGCCAGCAGCGAGACAGGGAGGATTGCCGGGCAGTACTTC. The J gene is TRBJ2-7, the V gene TRBV12-3 or TRBV12-4, with a weak D call TRBD1 (7 bases). The CDR3 loop spans 14 amino acids. V shed 6 bases and J shed 9 bases, with 21 bases lying between them.

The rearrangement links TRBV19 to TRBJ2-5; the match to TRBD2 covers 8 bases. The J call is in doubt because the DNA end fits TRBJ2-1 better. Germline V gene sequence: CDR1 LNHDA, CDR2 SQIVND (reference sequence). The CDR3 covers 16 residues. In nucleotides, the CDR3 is TGTGCCAGTAGCAAGCAAATTAGCGGGAATCGAAATGAGCAGTTCTTC. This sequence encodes CASSKQISGNRNEQFF.

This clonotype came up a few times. DNA for the CDR3: TGCGCCAGCAGACTTAACCGGGAGCCCTACAATGAGCAGTTCTTC. Encoded protein: CASRLNREPYNEQFF. V gene TRBV4-3 combines with J gene TRBJ2-1; a weak D match, TRBD2 (6 bases). Germline CDR1 and CDR2: LGHNA and YSLEER. This CDR3 is 15 amino acids long. With 6 bases removed from V and 2 bases from J, the gap between germline ends came to 14 bases.

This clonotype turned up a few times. The CDR3 region is CASSVSGTGAYEQYF. The CDR3 DNA is TGTGCCAGCAGCGTCTCCGGGACAGGGGCCTACGAGCAGTACTTC. V gene TRBV7-3 combines with J gene TRBJ2-7; TRBD1 matches 10 bases. Trimming at V came to 5 bases and at J to 2 bases, leaving 6 bases not matched to a gene. Germline CDR1 SGHTA, CDR2 FQGTGA. The CDR3 is 15 residues long. Together with reference TRBV7-3 and TRBJ2-7, the CDR3 gives the full variable domain: GAGVSQTPSNKVTEKGKYVELRCDPISGHTALYWYRQSLGQGPEFLIYFQGTGAADDSGLPNDRFFAVRPEGSVSTLKIQRTERGDSAVYLCASSVSGTGAYEQYFGPGTRLTVT.

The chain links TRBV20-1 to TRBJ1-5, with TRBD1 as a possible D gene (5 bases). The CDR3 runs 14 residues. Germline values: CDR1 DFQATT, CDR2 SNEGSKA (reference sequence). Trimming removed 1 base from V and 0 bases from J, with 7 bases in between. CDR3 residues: CSARAGLSNQPQHF. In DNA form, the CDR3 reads TGCAGTGCTAGAGCGGGGCTTAGCAATCAGCCCCAGCATTTT.